This is a list of T cell receptor beta chains from one sample in a study of T cells in Graves' hyperthyroidism and ophthalmopathy. TCRdb re-derived calls from the multiplex PCR reads in MiXCR, one entry per CDR3 protein. This table has 350,000 or so distinct CDR3 sequences, 15% to 20% appearing once. Sequenced input: blood. The source is a woman aged 40 to 50 with Graves' ophthalmopathy. Each CDR3 is given with its conserved first and last residue. The D gene is left open where the match is weak. Clone size is not always given. Where it is, it says once, few, many or a class for expanded clones.

.	TRBJ2-7	many	TRBV2	CASSVSRSYEQYF	TGTGCCAGCAGTGTAAGCAGGAGCTACGAGCAGTACTTC
.	TRBJ2-7	many	TRBV7-8	CASSIQGYEQYF	TGTGCCAGCAGCATACAAGGCTACGAGCAGTACTTC
.	TRBJ2-6	many	TRBV29-1	CSVPDHSGANVLTF	TGCAGCGTCCCCGACCACTCTGGGGCCAACGTCCTGACTTTC
TRBD2	TRBJ2-5	many	TRBV29-1	CSVAASGSTETQYF	TGCAGCGTTGCGGCTAGCGGGAGTACGGAGACCCAGTACTTC
.	TRBJ2-5	many	TRBV4-1	CASSQDGAWEGETQYF	TGCGCCAGCAGCCAAGATGGGGCTTGGGAAGGGGAGACCCAGTACTTC
TRBD1	TRBJ2-2	many	TRBV28	CASTTGAVTGELFF	TGTGCCAGCACAACAGGGGCGGTGACCGGGGAGCTGTTTTTT
TRBD1	TRBJ1-6	many	TRBV7-2	CASSPGQGSSPLHF	TGTGCCAGCAGCCCGGGACAGGGGAGTTCACCCCTCCACTTT
.	TRBJ2-2	many	TRBV4-3	CASSQDRGWGGELFF	TGCGCCAGCAGCCAAGATCGGGGGTGGGGCGGGGAGCTGTTTTTT
.	TRBJ2-5	many	TRBV9	CASSVSGSPRETQYF	TGTGCCAGCAGCGTCTCAGGTAGCCCTAGAGAGACCCAGTACTTC
.	TRBJ2-7	many	TRBV5-1	CASSSWQGRSYEQYF	TGCGCCAGCAGCAGCTGGCAGGGCCGCTCCTACGAGCAGTACTTC
.	TRBJ1-1	many	TRBV19	CASSIEGRLEAFF	TGTGCCAGTAGTATAGAAGGCAGGCTTGAAGCTTTCTTT
.	TRBJ2-2	many	TRBV7-8	CASSLGWRVQGELFF	TGTGCCAGCAGCTTAGGCTGGCGGGTACAGGGGGAGCTGTTTTTT
TRBD2	TRBJ2-5	many	TRBV3-1	CASSRGGAGEETQYF	TGTGCCAGCAGCCGCGGGGGAGCGGGAGAGGAGACCCAGTACTTC
.	TRBJ2-7	many	TRBV7-2	CASSFGGGYEQYF	TGTGCCAGCAGCTTCGGTGGAGGCTACGAGCAGTACTTC
.	TRBJ1-1	.	TRBV6-4	CASSVSPNQRTEAFF	TGTGCCAGCAGTGTGAGTCCGAACCAGAGAACTGAAGCTTTCTTT
TRBD2	TRBJ2-5	.	TRBV5-8	CASSFLAGKETQYF	TGTGCCAGCAGCTTTCTAGCGGGAAAAGAGACCCAGTACTTC